Reported below is one TCR beta chain. The assay was immunoSEQ multiplex PCR, and TCRdb's table has in-frame clones only and misses some. The table lists approximately 110,000 clones, approximately 85% of them singletons, with around 3% in the top ten. This sample is part of a study of blood T cell repertoires in COVID-19. Study background: From T cells, B-cell-depleted T cells, or PBMCs came the material, which was cDNA or gDNA.

With V trimmed by 3 bases and J by 4 bases, 4 bases remained unmatched. The CDR3 sequence is 15 residues long. Germline values: CDR1 SGHTA, CDR2 FQGTGA. Sequenced sample: peripheral blood. This receptor was obtained from a woman of 80 years or more with COVID-19, enrolled during active disease. J is TRBJ2-3 and V is TRBV7-3; TRBD1 matches 10 bases. The CDR3 here is CASSFTGTGADTQYF. In nucleotides, the CDR3 is TGTGCCAGCAGCTTCACCGGGACAGGGGCAGATACGCAGTATTTT.